This TCR beta chain was sequenced for a study of cytomegalovirus exposure and HLA in healthy donors. For this clone: Its cognate antigen is unknown.

Repertoires were generated with immunoSEQ multiplex PCR, while TCRdb's copy carries only in-frame clones and drops some. The data hold about 170,000 clones, with roughly 96% observed a single time. Separation from the roughly 670-subject first cohort characterized the roughly 120-subject validation cohort, to which the donors belonged. Study-wide findings and caveats: In vitro checks showed that a few CMV-associated chains really do target CMV antigens. Per published reports, the classifier diagnosed cytomegalovirus status with high specificity and sensitivity. Overall, 164 TCR beta chains were annotated as cytomegalovirus-associated.

The sequence was collected from a woman younger than 35 in good health and CMV-seronegative. What was sequenced was PBMCs.

The CDR3 DNA is TGTGCCAGCAGTTACAGAGCGGGGGCAAGCCAAGAGACCCAGTACTTC. It yields the protein CASSYRAGASQETQYF. This chain links TRBV6-5 with TRBJ2-5, with 8 bases identical to TRBD2. V lost 2 bases, J lost 1 base, and 6 bases stayed unmatched. The CDR3 runs to 16 residues. Germline-derived CDR1 and CDR2 are MNHEY and SVGAGI.